One and the same sample provided the 22 T cell receptor beta chains below, sequenced in a study of Ad26.COV2.S vaccination and SARS-CoV-2 variants. Treatment noted: around 19 received Ad26.COV2.S at low or high dose, single or two shots; about five received placebo; per-sample allocation not given. Day 63 after the first injection of vaccine or placebo was the sampling time. The method was immunoSEQ multiplex PCR; TCRdb's version includes in-frame clones alone and lacks a portion of them. Of some 340,000 clones listed, around four fifths were seen once; the top ten hold approximately 2.2%. The input for sequencing was peripheral blood, taken in a trial of Ad26.COV2.S vaccine versus placebo. The receptors were sampled from a person aged 18-60 years who received the Ad26.COV2.S COVID-19 vaccine or a placebo.

V usage is TRBV5-1 and J usage is TRBJ1-1; D gene unclear. V shed 0 bases and J shed 1 base, with 7 bases lying between them. The CDR3 extends over 14 amino acids. CDR1 SGHRS and CDR2 YFSETQ come from the germline V gene. The CDR3 spells CASSLETGNTEAFF. The CDR3 region has the DNA TGCGCCAGCAGCTTGGAGACCGGGAACACTGAAGCTTTCTTT.

The V call is TRBV10-1, the J call TRBJ2-1; TRBD2 aligns across 13 bases. The CDR3 consists of 17 residues. After removal of 6 bases from V and 12 bases from J, the junction contained 17 bases not matched to a gene. Germline CDR1 WNHNN, CDR2 SYGVQD (reference sequence). The CDR3 nucleotides read TGCGCCAGCAGCGCTGGGACTAGCGGGGCCCATAGGGTCGCGCAGTTCTTC. Its protein is CASSAGTSGAHRVAQFF.

The gene calls are TRBV5-1 and TRBJ1-1, with D tentatively TRBD1 (6 bases). Looked up from germline, CDR1 is SGHRS and CDR2 is YFSETQ. V lost 1 base to trimming and J lost 5 bases, with 12 bases between them. The CDR3 totals 14 residues. The CDR3 sequence: CASSLRGGSTEAFF. The CDR3 DNA reads TGCGCCAGCAGCTTGCGAGGGGGGTCAACTGAAGCTTTCTTT. The variable domain in full, completed from reference TRBV5-1 and TRBJ1-1, reads KAGVTQTPRYLIKTRGQQVTLSCSPISGHRSVSWYQQTPGQGLQFLFEYFSETQRNKGNFPGRFSGRQFSNSRSEMNVSTLELGDSALYLCASSLRGGSTEAFFGQGTRLTVV.

The CDR3 spells CASSLRTGWEKLFF. CDR3 nucleotide sequence: TGTGCCAGCAGTTTGAGGACAGGTTGGGAAAAACTGTTTTTT. The chain carries TRBV28 and TRBJ1-4, with TRBD1 matching over 7 bases. The V and J ends lost 3 bases and 8 bases, in that order; junction bases with no gene match: 6. This CDR3 region has 14 residues. Germline CDR1 MDHEN, CDR2 SYDVKM.

CDR3 coding DNA: TGTGCCAGCAGCGCCGGAACTAGCGGGGGGGCGGTAGATACGCAGTATTTT. Translation: CASSAGTSGGAVDTQYF. The J gene is TRBJ2-3, the V gene TRBV7-2; 13 bases fit TRBD2. The CDR3 contains 17 residues. Germline CDR1 and CDR2: SGHTA and FQGNSA. The trim removed 5 bases at V and 5 bases at J, leaving 10 bases unmatched.

The chain is built from TRBV5-6 and TRBJ1-2; D unclear. From germline, CDR1 is SGHDT and CDR2 YYEEEE. V was shortened by 7 bases and J by 4 bases, with 14 bases between the two germline ends. CDR3 length equals 13 residues. The CDR3 DNA is TGTGCCAGCGGCCCAAGGGATCGCTATGGCTACACCTTC. The encoded protein is CASGPRDRYGYTF.

The rearrangement uses TRBV9 and TRBJ2-7, with 8 bases fitting TRBD2. V dropped 1 base and J dropped 3; count of bases not matched to a gene: 6. The CDR3 totals 15 residues. The germline V gene encodes CDR1 SGDLS and CDR2 YYNGEE. The CDR3 DNA reads as TGTGCCAGCAGCGTATTGGCGGGGGGAGTCTACGAGCAGTACTTC. This sequence encodes CASSVLAGGVYEQYF.

The chain joins TRBV7-2 to TRBJ2-2, with D perhaps TRBD2 (7 bases). Germline CDR1 SGHTA, CDR2 FQGNSA. V was trimmed by 3 bases and J by 0 bases, leaving 11 bases between them. CDR3 size: 16 residues. CDR3 DNA: TGTGCCAGCAGCTTCAGGGAGGGGGCGAACACCGGGGAGCTGTTTTTT. Amino acid sequence: CASSFREGANTGELFF.

This clone was detected many times. This sequence joins TRBV2 and TRBJ1-6; D may be TRBD1 (5 bases). The CDR3 has 16 residues. V shed 2 bases and J shed 5 bases, with 13 bases lying between them. CDR1 SNHLY and CDR2 FYNNEI come from the germline V gene. CDR3 DNA: TGTGCCAGCAGTGAAACGGCAGGGTTCGATAATTCACCCCTCCACTTT. Translating gives CASSETAGFDNSPLHF.

This CDR3 reads CASRPWTGLTEAFF. The DNA for the CDR3 is TGTGCCAGCAGACCCTGGACAGGGCTTACTGAAGCTTTCTTT. V is TRBV28 and J is TRBJ1-1; 8 bases map to TRBD1. This CDR3 region has 14 residues. CDR1 MDHEN and CDR2 SYDVKM come from the germline V gene. Trimming took 6 bases from V and 5 from J; bases not matched to a gene: 8.

The rearrangement uses TRBV6-4 and TRBJ1-5; D unresolved. Germline V lookup: CDR1 MRHNA, CDR2 SNTAGT. This CDR3 has 15 residues. Trimming removed 2 bases at V and 4 bases at J, with 12 bases between. DNA of the CDR3: TGTGCCAGCAGTGACAACCCGGGTTCTAATCAGCCCCAGCATTTT. It translates to CASSDNPGSNQPQHF.

J is TRBJ1-2 and V is TRBV6-5; 8 bases map to TRBD1. There are 15 residues in the CDR3. V was clipped by 5 bases and J by 6 bases; unmatched bases: 11. CDR1 and CDR2 from the germline V gene are MNHEY and SVGAGI. CDR3 in DNA: TGTGCCAGCAGTCAGATTTTCAGGGGGCAGAATGGCTACACCTTC. Its protein is CASSQIFRGQNGYTF.

The chain is built from TRBV27 and TRBJ2-5, with D perhaps given as TRBD1 or TRBD2 (5 bases each). CDR1 is MNHEY and CDR2 is SMNVEV in the germline V gene (reference sequence). The CDR3 has 13 residues. V shed 3 bases and J shed 7 bases, with 12 bases lying between them. The CDR3 protein is CASSFIRDRTQYF. As DNA, the CDR3 is TGTGCCAGCAGTTTTATTAGGGACCGGACCCAGTACTTC.

The chain joins TRBV2 to TRBJ2-4, with D perhaps matching TRBD1 or TRBD2 (5 bases each). The germline V gene encodes CDR1 SNHLY and CDR2 FYNNEI. Trimming stripped 7 bases from V and 0 bases from J, with 13 bases between. The CDR3 extends over 15 amino acids. The CDR3 loop is CASTPGDLAKNIQYF. In nucleotides, the CDR3 is TGTGCCAGCACCCCCGGGGACCTAGCCAAAAACATTCAGTACTTC.

The chain links TRBV30 to TRBJ1-2; no clear D. Germline V gene data show CDR1 as GTSNPN and CDR2 as SVGIG (reference sequence). CDR3 size: 14 residues. V was clipped by 2 bases and J by 8 bases, with 18 bases between them. The CDR3 spells CAWSTDRGHGGYTF. In DNA form, the CDR3 reads TGTGCCTGGAGTACTGATCGGGGTCATGGGGGCTACACCTTC.

This clone appeared once. V is TRBV15 and J is TRBJ1-1; the D is unclear. The CDR3 sequence is 12 residues long. Trimming took 5 bases from V and 11 from J, leaving 15 bases between them. Germline V lookup: CDR1 LNHNV, CDR2 YYDKDF (reference sequence). This chain's CDR3 is CATSQAYLRAFF. DNA for the CDR3: TGTGCCACCAGCCAGGCTTATCTTAGGGCTTTCTTT.

The chain recombines TRBV7-6 with TRBJ1-2, with 10 positions matching TRBD1. Per germline, CDR1 SGHVS and CDR2 FNYEAQ. The CDR3 totals 17 residues. V was clipped by 2 bases and J by 8 bases; unmatched bases: 14. This CDR3 reads CASSLPYPRQGAFGYTF. CDR3 sequence (DNA): TGTGCCAGCAGCTTACCGTACCCCCGACAGGGGGCATTCGGCTACACCTTC. Complete variable domain (other parts from reference TRBV7-6 and TRBJ1-2): GAGVSQSPRYKVTKRGQDVALRCDPISGHVSLYWYRQALGQGPEFLTYFNYEAQQDKSGLPNDRFSAERPEGSISTLTIQRTEQRDSAMYRCASSLPYPRQGAFGYTFGSGTRLTVV.

The V call is TRBV28, the J call TRBJ1-6; tentatively, D is TRBD1 (5 bases). The CDR3 sequence is 13 residues long. V dropped 7 bases and J dropped 10 bases, with 14 bases sitting between them. Germline V lookup: CDR1 MDHEN, CDR2 SYDVKM. The CDR3 region has the DNA TGTGCCAGCACCCCAGGGACCTTCTCACCCCTCCACTTT. This sequence encodes CASTPGTFSPLHF.

V and J are TRBV4-1 and TRBJ1-5; D is perhaps TRBD1 (6 bases). Trimming took off 3 bases at V and 7 bases at J, with 13 bases between the two ends. The CDR3 loop spans 14 amino acids. In germline, CDR1 is MGHRA, CDR2 YSYEKL. The CDR3 nucleotides read TGCGCCAGCAGCCATGAAGAGGGGGGGCAGCCCCAGCATTTT. This gives the protein CASSHEEGGQPQHF.

The J gene is TRBJ1-2, the V gene TRBV10-1, with D possibly being TRBD1 (6 bases). The CDR3 extends over 13 amino acids. The V and J ends lost 5 bases and 2 bases respectively, with 9 bases between them. The germline gives CDR1 WNHNN, CDR2 SYGVQD (reference sequence). The CDR3 DNA reads as TGCGCCAGCAGTACTGGACAGAACTATGGCTACACCTTC. The encoded protein is CASSTGQNYGYTF.

The chain recombines TRBV6-5 with TRBJ2-3, with D maybe TRBD1 (5 bases). The germline V gene has CDR1 MNHEY and CDR2 SVGAGI. V lost 5 bases to trimming and J lost 0 bases, with 12 bases between them. The length of the CDR3 is 15 residues. The CDR3 bases are TGTGCCAGCAGTCCACAGGCAGCGAGCACAGATACGCAGTATTTT. This codes for CASSPQAASTDTQYF.

V gene TRBV5-1 combines with J gene TRBJ1-5; maybe TRBD1 (5 bases). Germline V CDR1 and CDR2: SGHRS, YFSETQ. This CDR3 contains 14 residues. The ends were cut back, 0 bases at V and 5 bases at J, with 9 bases in the middle. The CDR3 sequence is CASSLGDGDQPQHF. The DNA for the CDR3 is TGCGCCAGCAGCTTGGGGGACGGTGATCAGCCCCAGCATTTT.